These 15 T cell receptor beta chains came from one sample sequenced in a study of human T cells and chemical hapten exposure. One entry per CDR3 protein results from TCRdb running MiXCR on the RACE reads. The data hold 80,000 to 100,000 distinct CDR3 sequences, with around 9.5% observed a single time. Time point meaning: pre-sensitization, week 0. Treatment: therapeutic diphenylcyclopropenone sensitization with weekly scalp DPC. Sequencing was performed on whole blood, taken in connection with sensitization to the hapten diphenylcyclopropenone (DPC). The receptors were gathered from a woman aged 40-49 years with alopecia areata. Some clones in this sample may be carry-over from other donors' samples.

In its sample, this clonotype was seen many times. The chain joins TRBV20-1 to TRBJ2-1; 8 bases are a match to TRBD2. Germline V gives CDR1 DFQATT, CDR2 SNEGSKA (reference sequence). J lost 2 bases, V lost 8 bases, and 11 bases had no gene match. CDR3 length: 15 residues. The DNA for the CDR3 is TGCAGTACGTACCGCGGGACTAGTCCCTACAATGAGCAGTTCTTC. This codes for CSTYRGTSPYNEQFF.

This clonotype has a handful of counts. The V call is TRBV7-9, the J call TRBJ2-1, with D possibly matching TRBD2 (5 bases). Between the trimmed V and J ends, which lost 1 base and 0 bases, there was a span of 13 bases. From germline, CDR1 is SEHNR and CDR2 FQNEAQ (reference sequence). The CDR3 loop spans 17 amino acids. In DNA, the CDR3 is TGTGCCAGCAGCTTAGTGGGTAGCGCCAGCTCCTACAATGAGCAGTTCTTC. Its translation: CASSLVGSASSYNEQFF.

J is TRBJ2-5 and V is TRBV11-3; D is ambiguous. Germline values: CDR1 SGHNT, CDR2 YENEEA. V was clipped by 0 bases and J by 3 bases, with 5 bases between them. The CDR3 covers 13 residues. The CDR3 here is CASSLDIKETQYF. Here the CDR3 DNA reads TGTGCCAGCAGCTTAGATATCAAAGAGACCCAGTACTTC.

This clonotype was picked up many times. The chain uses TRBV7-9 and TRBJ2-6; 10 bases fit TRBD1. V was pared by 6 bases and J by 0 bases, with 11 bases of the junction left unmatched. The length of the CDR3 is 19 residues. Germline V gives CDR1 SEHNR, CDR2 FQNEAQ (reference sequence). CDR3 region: CASSRRSGTGVSGANVLTF. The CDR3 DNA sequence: TGTGCCAGCAGTCGCCGATCGGGGACAGGGGTCTCTGGGGCCAACGTCCTGACTTTC. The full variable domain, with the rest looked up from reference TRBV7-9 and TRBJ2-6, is DTGVSQNPRHKITKRGQNVTFRCDPISEHNRLYWYRQTLGQGPEFLTYFQNEAQLEKSRLLSDRFSAERPKGSFSTLEIQRTEQGDSAMYLCASSRRSGTGVSGANVLTFGAGSRLTVL.

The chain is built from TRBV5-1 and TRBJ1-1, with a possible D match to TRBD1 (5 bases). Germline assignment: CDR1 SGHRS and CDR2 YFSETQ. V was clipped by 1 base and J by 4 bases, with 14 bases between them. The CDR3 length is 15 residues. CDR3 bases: TGCGCCAGCAGCTTGCAGCAGGGACGGATCACTGAAGCTTTCTTT. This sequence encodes CASSLQQGRITEAFF.

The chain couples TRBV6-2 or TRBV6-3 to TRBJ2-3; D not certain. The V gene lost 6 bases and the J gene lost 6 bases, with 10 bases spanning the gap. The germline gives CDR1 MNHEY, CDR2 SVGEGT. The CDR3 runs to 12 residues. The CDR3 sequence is CASSKLADTQYF. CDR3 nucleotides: TGTGCCAGCAGCAAACTGGCGGATACGCAGTATTTT.

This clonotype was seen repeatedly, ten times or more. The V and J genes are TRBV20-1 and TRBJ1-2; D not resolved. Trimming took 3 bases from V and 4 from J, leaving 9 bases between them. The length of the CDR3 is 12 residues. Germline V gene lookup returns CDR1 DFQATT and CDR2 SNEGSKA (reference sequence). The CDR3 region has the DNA TGCAGTGCTAGGCGGCGTACCTATGGCTACACCTTC. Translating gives CSARRRTYGYTF.

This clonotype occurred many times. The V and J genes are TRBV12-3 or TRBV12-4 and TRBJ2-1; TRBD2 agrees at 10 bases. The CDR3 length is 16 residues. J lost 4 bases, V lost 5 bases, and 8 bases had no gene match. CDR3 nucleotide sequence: TGTGCCAGCAGTCAAGGGCGGACTAGCGGATACAATGAGCAGTTCTTC. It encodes CASSQGRTSGYNEQFF.

CDR3 nucleotides: TGTGCCAGCAGTTACGCCCTAGCGGGGGTCCAAGAGACCCAGTACTTC. It encodes CASSYALAGVQETQYF. The rearrangement joins TRBV6-2 or TRBV6-3 to TRBJ2-5; 10 bases map to TRBD2. The CDR3 is made up of 16 amino acids. CDR1 and CDR2 (germline): MNHEY, SVGEGT. Unmatched junction bases numbered 4, after V lost 2 bases and J lost 1 base.

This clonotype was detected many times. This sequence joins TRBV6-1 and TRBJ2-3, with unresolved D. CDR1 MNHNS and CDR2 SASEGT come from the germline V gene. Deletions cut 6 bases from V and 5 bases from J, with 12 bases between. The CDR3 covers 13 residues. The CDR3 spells CASSRDTIDTQYF. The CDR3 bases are TGTGCCAGCAGCCGCGACACGATAGATACGCAGTATTTT.

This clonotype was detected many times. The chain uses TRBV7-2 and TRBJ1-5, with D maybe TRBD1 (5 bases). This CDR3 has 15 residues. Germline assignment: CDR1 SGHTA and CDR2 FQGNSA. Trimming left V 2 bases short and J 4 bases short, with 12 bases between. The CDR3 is CASSLIGGGNQPQHF. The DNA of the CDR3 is TGTGCCAGCAGCTTAATCGGGGGGGGTAATCAGCCCCAGCATTTT.

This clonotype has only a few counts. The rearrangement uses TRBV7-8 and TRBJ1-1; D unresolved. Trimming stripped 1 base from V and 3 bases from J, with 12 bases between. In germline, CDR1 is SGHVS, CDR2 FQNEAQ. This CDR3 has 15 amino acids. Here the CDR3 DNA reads TGTGCCAGCAGCTTAGTTCTGCAGGCCCACACTGAAGCTTTCTTT. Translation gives CASSLVLQAHTEAFF.

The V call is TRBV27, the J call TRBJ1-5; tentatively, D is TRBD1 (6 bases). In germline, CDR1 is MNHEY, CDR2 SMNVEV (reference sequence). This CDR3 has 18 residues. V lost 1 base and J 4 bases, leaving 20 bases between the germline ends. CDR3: CASSLFGALDSVNQPQHF. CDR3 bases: TGTGCCAGCAGTTTATTCGGAGCGCTGGACAGTGTTAATCAGCCCCAGCATTTT.

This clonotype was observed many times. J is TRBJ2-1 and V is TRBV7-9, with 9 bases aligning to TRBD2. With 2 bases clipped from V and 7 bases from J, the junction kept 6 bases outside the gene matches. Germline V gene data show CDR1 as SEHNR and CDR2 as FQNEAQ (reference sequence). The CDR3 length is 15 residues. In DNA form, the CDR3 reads TGTGCCAGCAGCTTAAAAAGCGGGGGGAATAATGAGCAGTTCTTC. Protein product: CASSLKSGGNNEQFF. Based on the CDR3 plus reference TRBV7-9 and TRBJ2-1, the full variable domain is DTGVSQNPRHKITKRGQNVTFRCDPISEHNRLYWYRQTLGQGPEFLTYFQNEAQLEKSRLLSDRFSAERPKGSFSTLEIQRTEQGDSAMYLCASSLKSGGNNEQFFGPGTRLTVL.

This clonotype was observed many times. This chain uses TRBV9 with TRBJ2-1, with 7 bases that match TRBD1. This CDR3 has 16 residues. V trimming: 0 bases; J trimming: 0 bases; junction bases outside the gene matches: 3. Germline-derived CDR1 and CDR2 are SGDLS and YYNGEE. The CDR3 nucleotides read TGTGCCAGCAGCGTAGTGGGGACAGTCTCCTACAATGAGCAGTTCTTC. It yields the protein CASSVVGTVSYNEQFF.